These T cell receptor beta chains were read from a single sample in a study of T-cell reconstitution after alpha-beta-depleted transplantation in children. TCRdb used MiXCR to reprocess the PCR reads, holding one entry per CDR3 protein. The sample has some 500,000 distinct CDR3 sequences; approximately 20% are singletons. Specimen: PBMCs from the stem cell graft donor, collected from the stem cell graft. The source is a human donor who donated a stem cell graft to a child with acute lymphoblastic leukemia. Both conserved end residues are part of each CDR3. The D gene is left open where the match is weak. Only part of the rows carry a size: once, few, many, or a class if the clone is expanded.

CASSFETREQYF	TGTGCCAGCAGCTTCGAGACAAGAGAGCAGTACTTC	TRBV7-9	-	few	TRBJ2-7
CSATQGAHYGEKLFF	TGCAGCGCCACGCAGGGGGCGCATTACGGTGAAAAACTGTTTTTT	TRBV29-1	TRBD1	few	TRBJ1-4
CASRQTGTTYEQYF	TGTGCCAGCAGGCAGACAGGCACAACCTACGAGCAGTACTTC	TRBV6-2/TRBV6-3	-	-	TRBJ2-7
CATRDLDSYSNQPQHF	TGTGCCACCAGGGATCTCGACAGCTATAGCAATCAGCCCCAGCATTTT	TRBV15	-	few	TRBJ1-5
CASSPLGEGGTEAFF	TGTGCCAGCTCACCACTGGGGGAGGGCGGCACTGAAGCTTTCTTT	TRBV18	-	many	TRBJ1-1
CASSLETARGPYEQYF	TGTGCCAGCAGCTTGGAAACAGCGCGGGGCCCCTACGAGCAGTACTTC	TRBV5-6	-	-	TRBJ2-7
CASSLGRSYNSPLHF	TGCGCCAGCAGCTTGGGACGCTCCTATAATTCACCCCTCCACTTT	TRBV5-1	-	few	TRBJ1-6
CAWSPIDRVAYEQYF	TGTGCCTGGAGTCCTATCGACAGGGTGGCCTACGAGCAGTACTTC	TRBV30	TRBD1	few	TRBJ2-7
CASSPSSPNTEAFF	TGTGCCAGCTCACCATCCTCACCGAACACTGAAGCTTTCTTT	TRBV18	-	few	TRBJ1-1
CSARRESTEAFF	TGCAGTGCTAGACGTGAAAGCACTGAAGCTTTCTTT	TRBV20-1	-	many	TRBJ1-1
CASSLGATSGEETQYF	TGTGCCAGCAGCTTGGGGGCGACTAGCGGGGAAGAGACCCAGTACTTC	TRBV7-2	TRBD2	-	TRBJ2-5
CASSLEGSGADTQYF	TGTGCCAGCAGCTTAGAGGGGTCTGGGGCAGATACGCAGTATTTT	TRBV7-9	-	-	TRBJ2-3
CASTEKIRGRETQYF	TGCGCCAGCACCGAAAAGATCAGGGGTAGGGAGACCCAGTACTTC	TRBV5-1	-	few	TRBJ2-5
CSVEIAGGPVESYEQYF	TGCAGCGTTGAAATAGCGGGAGGACCCGTCGAGTCCTACGAGCAGTACTTC	TRBV29-1	TRBD2	few	TRBJ2-7
CASSLAHSGPGELFF	TGTGCCAGCAGCTTAGCGCATTCTGGCCCCGGGGAGCTGTTTTTT	TRBV7-9	-	-	TRBJ2-2
CASHLTGSTDTQYF	TGTGCCAGCCATTTGACCGGATCCACAGATACGCAGTATTTT	TRBV12-3/TRBV12-4	-	few	TRBJ2-3
CASSFGDFSYEQYF	TGTGCCAGCAGCTTTGGGGACTTCTCCTACGAGCAGTACTTC	TRBV5-6	-	few	TRBJ2-7